This TCR beta chain emerged from a study of post-analysis software for immune sequencing data. Findings and caveats of the study: F measure clustering grouped samples strongly by preparation batch. Compared against controls, patients with multiple sclerosis displayed significantly lower normalized Chao1 diversity. The five TRBV segments detected at higher frequency in patients than in controls included TRBV5-6, TRBV5-1 and TRBV20-1.

About this clonotype: The antigen remains unidentified. This may come from a read error, since a much larger clone is one base off.

The trim removed 5 bases at V and 3 bases at J, leaving 6 bases unmatched. The V gene's germline CDR1 is DFQATT and CDR2 SNEGSKA (reference sequence). This CDR3 region has 13 residues. cDNA libraries for TCR beta contained unique molecular identifiers. TCRdb used MiXCR to reprocess the PCR reads, holding one entry per CDR3 protein. The table includes fewer than 550,000 distinct CDR3 sequences, about a third detected once. This sequence originates from a girl under 18 with multiple sclerosis. Sequencing used blood. The chain combines TRBV20-1 with TRBJ2-7; 8 bases align to TRBD2. The CDR3 spells CSAQAGVLYEQYF. In DNA form, the CDR3 reads TGCAGTGCTCAAGCGGGGGTCCTCTACGAGCAGTACTTC.